This TCR beta chain was recorded in a study of regulatory T cells in long-lasting Graves disease. Notes on the study in general: Having only a small sample size may have limited accuracy.

The TCR beta library used iRepertoire HTBI primers with Arm-PCR amplification of CDR3. Via MiXCR, TCRdb re-called the multiplex PCR reads, giving one row per CDR3 protein. The sample gives 700,000 or so distinct CDR3 sequences, 25% to 35% of which show up once; under 50% is in the top ten. As for time point: persistent/refractory GD, antithyroid drugs over 5 years with positive TRAb. RNA from PBMCs was the source of the TCR library. Comment on this clonotype: Its specificity is not known.

The V gene lost 10 bases and the J gene lost 4 bases, with 14 bases spanning the gap. CDR3 size: 13 residues. The rearrangement joins TRBV12-3 or TRBV12-4 to TRBJ1-3, with D tentatively TRBD1 (6 bases). The specimen was peripheral blood mononuclear cells (PBMCs), collected when the disease was refractory, from a patient treated with antithyroid drugs. The clonotype was recovered from a female donor with Graves disease. The CDR3 nucleotides read TGTGCCACCACTGAGCAGGGGGGAAACACCATATATTTT. It codes for CATTEQGGNTIYF.